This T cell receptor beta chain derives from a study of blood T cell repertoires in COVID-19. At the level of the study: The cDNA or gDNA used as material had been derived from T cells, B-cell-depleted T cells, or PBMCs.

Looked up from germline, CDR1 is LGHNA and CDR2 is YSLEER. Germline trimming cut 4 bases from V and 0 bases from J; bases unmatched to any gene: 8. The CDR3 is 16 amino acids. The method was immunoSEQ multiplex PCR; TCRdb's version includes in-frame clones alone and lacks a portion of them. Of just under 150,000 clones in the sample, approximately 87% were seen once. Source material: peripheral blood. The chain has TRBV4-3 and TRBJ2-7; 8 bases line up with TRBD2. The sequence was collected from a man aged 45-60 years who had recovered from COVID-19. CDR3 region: CASSRAGGTSSYEQYF. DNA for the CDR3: TGCGCCAGCAGCCGAGCCGGGGGGACTAGCTCCTACGAGCAGTACTTC.